These 8 T cell receptor beta chains share one sample of origin, sequenced in a study of cytomegalovirus exposure and HLA in healthy donors. The PCR employed 60 Vbeta primers together with 13 Jbeta primers. Assay: immunoSEQ multiplex PCR; the TCRdb copy retains only in-frame clones and omits some. The sample shows some 51,000 clones, approximately 71% of them seen only once. Source material: PBMCs. Source of these receptors: a man aged 40-50 years in good health and CMV-seropositive.

The J gene is TRBJ2-1, the V gene TRBV7-9; 13 positions agree with TRBD2. The CDR3 length is 18 residues. Germline loops: CDR1 SEHNR, CDR2 FQNEAQ (reference sequence). V shed 4 bases, J shed 3 bases, and the junction held 9 bases outside the gene matches. The CDR3 here is CASSSTSGGAKVYNEQFF. The CDR3, as DNA: TGTGCCAGCAGCTCAACTAGCGGGGGGGCCAAGGTCTACAATGAGCAGTTCTTC.

The genes are TRBV4-3 and TRBJ1-1; D is undetermined. Germline V CDR1 and CDR2: LGHNA, YSLEER. V gave up 4 bases and J gave up 1 base, with 10 bases separating them. The CDR3 contains 14 residues. This CDR3 is CASSPLDKNTEAFF. CDR3 bases: TGCGCCAGCAGCCCACTAGACAAGAACACTGAAGCTTTCTTT.

The rearrangement uses TRBV7-9 and TRBJ1-2, with 7 bases identical to TRBD1. Looked up from germline, CDR1 is SEHNR and CDR2 is FQNEAQ (reference sequence). J was trimmed by 2 bases and V by 2 bases; bases with no gene match: 8. The CDR3 contains 16 residues. The CDR3 coding sequence is TGTGCCAGCAGCTTATTTTCCAACAGGGGAAACTATGGCTACACCTTC. Its protein product is CASSLFSNRGNYGYTF.

The chain combines TRBV5-1 with TRBJ1-2; 8 nucleotides line up with TRBD1. Germline CDR1 is SGHRS and CDR2 is YFSETQ. The CDR3 runs to 13 residues. V lost 3 bases to trimming and J lost 8 bases; unmatched junction nucleotides: 6. The CDR3 protein is CASSSGGFSGYTF. The CDR3 coding sequence is TGCGCCAGCAGCTCAGGGGGCTTCAGCGGCTACACCTTC.

V usage is TRBV29-1 and J usage is TRBJ2-5, with a tentative D call TRBD1 (6 bases). The CDR3 is made up of 13 amino acids. Trimming removed 2 bases from V and 0 bases from J, with 7 bases in between. Germline CDR1 and CDR2: SQVTM and ANQGSEA. The CDR3 region has the DNA TGCAGCGTTGAAAGGGGGTACCAAGAGACCCAGTACTTC. Amino acid sequence: CSVERGYQETQYF.

V and J are TRBV7-2 and TRBJ1-5, with D perhaps matching TRBD1 (6 bases). Germline CDR1 and CDR2: SGHTA and FQGNSA. This CDR3 spans 13 amino acids. The V end lost 1 base, the J end lost 15 bases, and 16 bases lay between the germline ends. The CDR3 DNA is TGTGCCAGCAGCTTAGAATTGGACAGCCAGCTGCATTTT. Translating it yields CASSLELDSQLHF. Drawing the rest from reference TRBV7-2 and TRBJ1-5, the complete variable domain is GAGVSQSPSNKVTEKGKDVELRCDPISGHTALYWYRQSLGQGLEFLIYFQGNSAPDKSGLPSDRFSAERTGGSVSTLTIQRTQQEDSAVYLCASSLELDSQLHFGDGTRLSIL.

The chain recombines TRBV5-1 with TRBJ1-1, with 7 bases lining up with TRBD1. The germline CDR1 and CDR2 sequences are SGHRS and YFSETQ. The CDR3 spans 16 residues. V shed 0 bases, J shed 0 bases, and the junction held 5 bases outside the gene matches. The CDR3 reads CASSLGGTDMNTEAFF. As DNA, the CDR3 is TGCGCCAGCAGCTTGGGGGGGACAGACATGAACACTGAAGCTTTCTTT.

This clone was seen only once. The rearrangement uses TRBV4-1 and TRBJ1-5; 9 bases match TRBD1. The CDR3 spans 16 residues. V lost 3 bases and J lost 3; bases outside the gene matches: 6. Germline CDR1 is MGHRA and CDR2 is YSYEKL. The CDR3 bases are TGCGCCAGCAGCCAGGATACAGGGGGCTTCAATCAGCCCCAGCATTTT. Encoded protein: CASSQDTGGFNQPQHF.